These T cell receptor beta chains were read from a single sample in a study of blood T cells in healthy people across ages. From the 5' RACE reads, TCRdb called clonotypes with MiXCR, one entry per CDR3 protein. In the table there are 550,000 to 800,000 distinct CDR3 sequences, around 21% of which are singletons. The sequencing input was blood. Source of these receptors: a man between 65 and 85 years old in good health. Each CDR3 is given with its conserved first and last residue. A D gene is named only where the DNA matches it firmly. Size is stated for part of the rows, as once, few or many counts, or as a class when the clone is expanded.

>-|TRBJ2-1|TRBV20-1|TRBD2
TGCAGTGCAAGAGCGGGGGGCGATGAGCAGTTCTTC
CSARAGGDEQFF
>many|TRBJ2-2|TRBV28|TRBD2
TGTGCCAGCAGTCCCCTGGGACTAGGTCTAGGCACCGGGGAGCTGTTTTTT
CASSPLGLGLGTGELFF
>-|TRBJ2-4|TRBV6-5|TRBD2
TGTGCCAGCAGAAGTTCGGGAGGGGGAGACATTCAGTACTTC
CASRSSGGGDIQYF
>-|TRBJ2-3|TRBV30|TRBD2
TGTGCCTGGAGAGGAAGTAGCGGGAGCCCAGATACGCAGTATTTT
CAWRGSSGSPDTQYF
>-|TRBJ2-7|TRBV7-2|-
TGTGCCAGCAGCTTAGTTGGCAAGGGGAACGAGCAGTACTTC
CASSLVGKGNEQYF
>many|TRBJ2-7|TRBV3-1|TRBD2
TGTGCCAGCAGCCCGGGGACTAGCGGGCTATACGAGCAGTACTTC
CASSPGTSGLYEQYF
>few|TRBJ2-5|TRBV7-2|-
TGTGCCAGCAGCCAGGGGTCAGGGAGAGGGCAAGAGACCCAGTACTTC
CASSQGSGRGQETQYF
>few|TRBJ2-7|TRBV3-1|-
TGCGCCAGCAGCCAAGATGCCCCATCCCCTTCCTACGAGCAGTACTTC
CASSQDAPSPSYEQYF
>many|TRBJ1-1|TRBV3-1|-
TGTGCCAGCAGCCAAGATTGGGGGCGCGGCGCTGAAGCTTTCTTT
CASSQDWGRGAEAFF
>few|TRBJ2-1|TRBV10-3|-
TGTGCCATCAGTGATCGGGTTAAAAATGAGCAGTTCTTC
CAISDRVKNEQFF
>few|TRBJ2-3|TRBV6-1|TRBD2
TGTGCCAGCACCGACTGGGGGGGGAGCACAGATACGCAGTATTTT
CASTDWGGSTDTQYF
>once|TRBJ2-5|TRBV5-1|TRBD1
TGCGCCAGCAGTCTCACGGACAGGACGGAGACCCAGTACTTC
CASSLTDRTETQYF
>-|TRBJ1-2|TRBV28|TRBD1
TGTGCCAGCAGTCTCGGACAGGGGTTTTATGGCTACACCTTC
CASSLGQGFYGYTF
>few|TRBJ2-6|TRBV27|TRBD1
TGTGCCAGCAGTGCCTTCCGGGACAGGGCCTCTGGGGCCAACGTCCTGACTTTC
CASSAFRDRASGANVLTF
>-|TRBJ2-7|TRBV4-1|TRBD2
TGCGCCAGCAGCCAGGGACTAGCGGGGATCCCATACGAGCAGTACTTC
CASSQGLAGIPYEQYF
>few|TRBJ1-4|TRBV20-1|-
TGCAGTGCTATGCGGGAAGGGAATGAAAAACTGTTTTTT
CSAMREGNEKLFF
>many|TRBJ2-2|TRBV6-2/TRBV6-3|-
TGTGCCAGCAGAAAACTCGAAGGGGGAGAATCCAGCGGGGAGCTGTTTTTT
CASRKLEGGESSGELFF
>few|TRBJ2-1|TRBV10-3|TRBD2
TGTGCCATCAGTGAGTCGACTCGAGTTAGCGGGAGGATCGGTGAGCAGTTCTTC
CAISESTRVSGRIGEQFF
>few|TRBJ2-2|TRBV7-3|-
TGTGCCAGCAGCTCCCCTGGGAACACCGGGGAGCTGTTTTTT
CASSSPGNTGELFF
>few|TRBJ1-2|TRBV29-1|TRBD1
TGCAGCGTTGTAAAGGCGGGACAGGGCCACTATGGCTACACCTTC
CSVVKAGQGHYGYTF
>-|TRBJ2-7|TRBV6-2/TRBV6-3|-
TGTGCCAGCAGTTCTTCCGGGACATCAAGGGGGCAGTACTTC
CASSSSGTSRGQYF
>-|TRBJ2-4|TRBV7-9|TRBD2
TGTGCCAGCAGCTTGTTGGGGGAGGGAGACATTCAGTACTTC
CASSLLGEGDIQYF
>-|TRBJ2-5|TRBV29-1|TRBD2
TGCAGCGTGACTAGCAGGCAAGAGACCCAGTACTTC
CSVTSRQETQYF
>-|TRBJ2-7|TRBV28|-
TGTGCCAGCAGTTTGACGGACAGCTCCTACGAGCAGTACTTC
CASSLTDSSYEQYF
>many|TRBJ2-5|TRBV5-1|TRBD1
TGCGCCAGCAGCCTGGGACAGGGGAGCCAAGAGACCCAGTACTTC
CASSLGQGSQETQYF
>-|TRBJ2-7|TRBV20-1|TRBD1
TGCAGTGCTAGTCGAGGGGGCGTTGGTAACGAGCAGTACTTC
CSASRGGVGNEQYF
>-|TRBJ2-1|TRBV20-1|-
TGCAGTGTTCAGGGAGTCCAGAACAATGAGCAGTTCTTC
CSVQGVQNNEQFF
>many|TRBJ2-7|TRBV6-5|TRBD2
TGTGCCAGCAGTTCCTGGACTAGCGGGAGTTACGAGCAGTACTTC
CASSSWTSGSYEQYF
>-|TRBJ2-2|TRBV9|-
TGTGCCAGCAGCGGGGAAGGCGGGACAAACACCGGGGAGCTGTTTTTT
CASSGEGGTNTGELFF
>few|TRBJ2-7|TRBV28|-
TGTGCCAGCAGTTTAGGGACAAGTTTACGAGAGCAGTACTTC
CASSLGTSLREQYF
>-|TRBJ2-1|TRBV15|TRBD2
TGTGCCACCAGCGATCACGGGACTAGCAGATACAATGAGCAGTTCTTC
CATSDHGTSRYNEQFF
>-|TRBJ2-5|TRBV15|-
TGTGCCACCAGCAGAGATGGGGGAAAAGAGACCCAGTACTTC
CATSRDGGKETQYF
>-|TRBJ2-1|TRBV13|TRBD2
TGTGCCAGCAGTTACTCGAGTCCGGGGGACTACCGTTACAATGAGCAGTTCTTC
CASSYSSPGDYRYNEQFF
>few|TRBJ2-7|TRBV6-5|TRBD1
TGTGCCAGCAGTTACTCGACAGGGGCAACCTACGAGCAGTACTTC
CASSYSTGATYEQYF
>few|TRBJ2-5|TRBV20-1|-
TGCAGTGCTGCTTTGACGGGGGGCATAGAGACCCAGTACTTC
CSAALTGGIETQYF
>-|TRBJ2-7|TRBV5-1|TRBD2
TGCGCCAGCAGCTTGGGGCTAGCGGGAGTGGACGAGCAGTACTTC
CASSLGLAGVDEQYF
>few|TRBJ1-3|TRBV5-1|TRBD1
TGCGCCAGCAGCTTGGATGGGGGACAGGACCGCTCTGGAAACACCATATATTTT
CASSLDGGQDRSGNTIYF
>-|TRBJ2-3|TRBV2|-
TGTGCCAGCAGTGAAGCGCTCGGGATGTGGCAGTATTTT
CASSEALGMWQYF
>-|TRBJ1-2|TRBV7-2|TRBD1
TGTGCCAGCAGCTTAGGACAGGGGGGTATTGGCTACACCTTC
CASSLGQGGIGYTF
>-|TRBJ2-5|TRBV9|-
TGTGCCAGCAGCGTAGCAGCGGATATACCAACAGGGCGGACCCAGTACTTC
CASSVAADIPTGRTQYF
>-|TRBJ2-5|TRBV5-1|-
TGCGCCAGCAGCTTGGCCTCAGGTCAGGGGCAGACCCAGTACTTC
CASSLASGQGQTQYF